The 11 T cell receptor beta chains below all came from one sample that was sequenced in a study of somatic mutations in cytotoxic T cells in rheumatoid arthritis. The method was immunoSEQ multiplex PCR; TCRdb's version includes in-frame clones alone and lacks a portion of them. The table shows over 6,000 clones, with about 80% occurring only once. The source material was CD8+ T cells sorted from blood, sampled at a follow-up visit. These receptors were taken from a woman between 65 and 79 years old with rheumatoid arthritis.

The V call is TRBV25-1, the J call TRBJ2-1; possibly TRBD1 for D (6 bases). The CDR3 is 15 residues long. The germline V gene has CDR1 MGHDK and CDR2 SYGVNS. Trimming took 4 bases from V and 0 from J, leaving 10 bases between them. The CDR3 nucleotides read TGTGCCAGCAGTGGGTCGGGACACTCCTACAATGAGCAGTTCTTC. Protein: CASSGSGHSYNEQFF.

DNA of the CDR3: TGTGCCAGCAGCTTAGGGGAAAACTCCTACAATGAGCAGTTCTTC. Protein product: CASSLGENSYNEQFF. The chain combines TRBV7-3 with TRBJ2-1; D not certain. Germline V lookup: CDR1 SGHTA, CDR2 FQGTGA. This CDR3 has 15 residues. The V end lost 2 bases, the J end lost 0 bases, and 8 bases lay between the germline ends.

V gene TRBV7-6 combines with J gene TRBJ2-3, with 8 bases fitting TRBD2. J lost 5 bases, V lost 5 bases, and 6 bases had no gene match. Germline V lookup: CDR1 SGHVS, CDR2 FNYEAQ. CDR3 size: 14 residues. The CDR3 here is CASSPSGGVDTQYF. The CDR3 nucleotides read TGTGCCAGCAGCCCGTCCGGGGGGGTAGATACGCAGTATTTT.

The chain carries TRBV6-5 and TRBJ2-5; 10 bases line up with TRBD2. Trimming at V came to 0 bases and at J to 11 bases, leaving 9 bases not matched to a gene. The CDR3 is 15 residues long. Germline V gene lookup returns CDR1 MNHEY and CDR2 SVGAGI. The CDR3 loop reads CASSYSTRSGGEQYF. Here the CDR3 DNA reads TGTGCCAGCAGTTACTCGACTCGAAGCGGGGGGGAGCAGTACTTC.

V usage is TRBV11-3 and J usage is TRBJ1-1, with a tentative D call TRBD1 (6 bases). V dropped 5 bases and J dropped 1 base, with 11 bases sitting between them. The germline gives CDR1 SGHNT, CDR2 YENEEA. This CDR3 has 14 amino acids. The CDR3 coding sequence is TGTGCCAGCAGCGTAAGACAGGAGAACACTGAAGCTTTCTTT. It encodes CASSVRQENTEAFF.

Written as DNA, the CDR3 is TGTGCCAGCAGCGTAGGAGGGGGAAGCTCCTACAATGAGCAGTTCTTC. This encodes CASSVGGGSSYNEQFF. The V call is TRBV9, the J call TRBJ2-1; D perhaps matches TRBD1 (6 bases). The CDR3 contains 16 residues. Trimming left V 0 bases short and J 0 bases short, with 10 bases between. Germline CDR1 is SGDLS and CDR2 is YYNGEE.

This clone has a single count. The gene calls are TRBV28 and TRBJ1-5, with 7 bases matching TRBD1. The CDR3 runs to 16 residues. The trim removed 4 bases at V and 1 base at J, leaving 7 bases unmatched. Germline V gene lookup returns CDR1 MDHEN and CDR2 SYDVKM. In DNA, the CDR3 is TGTGCCAGCAGTTGGACAGGTAGTTGGAGCAATCAGCCCCAGCATTTT. This encodes CASSWTGSWSNQPQHF.

The chain joins TRBV27 to TRBJ1-2, with no clear D. Germline values: CDR1 MNHEY, CDR2 SMNVEV (reference sequence). The V end lost 11 bases, the J end lost 8 bases, and 15 bases lay between the germline ends. The CDR3 consists of 11 residues. Here the CDR3 DNA reads TGTGCCGCCTATGGGTACGGCGGCTACACCTTC. Its translation is CAAYGYGGYTF.

CDR3 region: CASSLQSGTNAYNEQFF. The CDR3 DNA sequence: TGTGCCAGCAGCTTGCAATCCGGGACTAACGCCTACAATGAGCAGTTCTTC. J is TRBJ2-1 and V is TRBV5-6; 7 bases line up with TRBD2. Trimming at V came to 1 base and at J to 2 bases, leaving 9 bases not matched to a gene. Germline V gives CDR1 SGHDT, CDR2 YYEEEE. This CDR3 contains 17 residues.

This clone came up a few times. V is TRBV6-5 and J is TRBJ1-5; 7 bases are a match to TRBD1. The trim removed 7 bases at V and 2 bases at J, leaving 8 bases unmatched. Looked up from germline, CDR1 is MNHEY and CDR2 is SVGAGI. This CDR3 spans 15 amino acids. The CDR3 nucleotides read TGTGCCAGCACCACAGGGGCTTCTGGCAATCAGCCCCAGCATTTT. Translation: CASTTGASGNQPQHF.

This clone has only one observation. This sequence joins TRBV7-3 and TRBJ2-3, with D possibly matching TRBD1 (6 bases). The CDR3 length is 16 residues. The germline gives CDR1 SGHTA, CDR2 FQGTGA. The V end was cut by 1 base, the J end by 0 bases, with 11 bases between. In DNA form, the CDR3 reads TGTGCCAGCAGCTTAAGGGGGCAGGATAGCACAGATACGCAGTATTTT. Its protein is CASSLRGQDSTDTQYF.